This T cell receptor beta chain is from a study of post-analysis software for immune sequencing data. Overall study context: As for disease course, relapsing-remitting, secondary progressive and progressive-relapsing multiple sclerosis were all included.

Whole-study results and caveats: Significantly lower normalized Chao1 diversity was found in patients with multiple sclerosis relative to controls. Batch-mates among the samples co-clustered strongly by F measure. Compared with controls, patients had more of roughly five TRBV segments, including TRBV5-6, TRBV5-1 and TRBV20-1.

About this clonotype: Its target is not known.

V trimming: 5 bases; J trimming: 4 bases; junction bases outside the gene matches: 9. The CDR3 has 15 residues. The germline CDR1 and CDR2 sequences are SGHTA and FQGNSA. Libraries were made from TCR beta cDNA, and they carried unique molecular identifiers. Roughly 500,000 cDNA molecules came from about 1 to 10 million T cells. Each CDR3 protein gets one entry after TCRdb re-called the PCR reads with MiXCR. This table has 450,000 or so distinct CDR3 sequences, over 35% appearing once. J is TRBJ2-7 and V is TRBV7-2; 9 bases agree with TRBD2. This sequence originates from a girl under 18 with multiple sclerosis. Input material: blood. The CDR3 is CASSPEGTSSYEQYF. The CDR3 DNA reads TGTGCCAGCAGCCCTGAGGGGACTAGCAGTTACGAGCAGTACTTC.